A single sample is the source of the 9 T cell receptor beta chains below, sequenced in a study of shared clonotypes between healthy human individuals. Using immunoSEQ multiplex PCR, the repertoire was profiled, and TCRdb retains in-frame clones only, with some absent. The table lists about 680,000 clones, about 90% of them singletons. In the naive CD8 group, cells lacked CD45RO and were positively selected for CCR7, so terminally differentiated effector memory CD45RA+ cells were left out. Sequenced sample: naive CD8+ T cells sorted from blood. Receptor source: a man under 40 in good health.

The rearrangement joins TRBV14 to TRBJ2-7; no clear D gene. V was clipped by 1 base and J by 1 base, with 14 bases between them. The CDR3 totals 16 residues. From germline, CDR1 is SGHDN and CDR2 FVKESK. CDR3 sequence: CASSQVGSLLSYEQYF. DNA for the CDR3: TGTGCCAGCAGCCAAGTGGGCAGCCTTCTGTCCTACGAGCAGTACTTC.

The chain employs TRBV7-8 and TRBJ2-3; D ambiguous. The CDR3 is made up of 12 amino acids. V was trimmed by 3 bases and J by 5 bases, leaving 6 bases between them. Germline-derived CDR1 and CDR2 are SGHVS and FQNEAQ. CDR3 amino acids: CASSFPLDTQYF. The CDR3 coding sequence is TGTGCCAGCAGCTTCCCCCTAGATACGCAGTATTTT. The full variable domain, in which reference TRBV7-8 and TRBJ2-3 provide the parts outside the CDR3, is GAGVSQSPRYKVAKRGQDVALRCDPISGHVSLFWYQQALGQGPEFLTYFQNEAQLDKSGLPSDRFFAERPEGSVSTLKIQRTQQEDSAVYLCASSFPLDTQYFGPGTRLTVL.

The gene calls are TRBV27 and TRBJ1-1; weak D call: TRBD1 (6 bases). This CDR3 comprises 13 residues. Trimming cost V 6 bases and J 7 bases, with 15 bases left between them. From germline, CDR1 is MNHEY and CDR2 SMNVEV (reference sequence). This chain's CDR3 is CASSHSRGIEAFF. CDR3 DNA: TGTGCCAGCAGCCATTCCAGGGGTATTGAAGCTTTCTTT.

CDR3 sequence (DNA): TGTGCCAGCAGCTTAGGGCCGGGTAGCTATGGCTACACCTTC. Its translation is CASSLGPGSYGYTF. The chain recombines TRBV7-3 with TRBJ1-2; D uncertain. The V end was cut by 2 bases, the J end by 4 bases, with 11 bases between. Looked up from germline, CDR1 is SGHTA and CDR2 is FQGTGA. The CDR3 length is 14 residues.

CDR3 sequence: CASALASYNEQFF. The CDR3 DNA sequence: TGTGCCAGCGCCCTAGCCTCCTACAATGAGCAGTTCTTC. The chain employs TRBV19 and TRBJ2-1, with D tentatively TRBD2 (5 bases). Germline-derived CDR1 and CDR2 are LNHDA and SQIVND (reference sequence). This CDR3 region has 13 residues. V was cut by 9 bases and J by 0 bases, with 9 bases left in between.

This chain joins TRBV4-1 and TRBJ2-7, with 7 bases identical to TRBD2. CDR1 MGHRA and CDR2 YSYEKL come from the germline V gene. The length of the CDR3 is 15 residues. V shed 1 base and J 2 bases; nucleotides not matched to a gene: 5. In DNA form, the CDR3 reads TGCGCCAGCAGCCAAGGGGAGACTAGCACCTACGAGCAGTACTTC. This codes for CASSQGETSTYEQYF.

The chain employs TRBV10-3 and TRBJ2-1, with D uncertain. Germline lookup yields CDR1 ENHRY and CDR2 SYGVKD. Trimming stripped 6 bases from V and 8 bases from J, with 14 bases between. This CDR3 contains 13 residues. The CDR3 loop is CAIREVSSDEQFF. The DNA of the CDR3 is TGTGCCATCAGGGAAGTCAGTTCCGATGAGCAGTTCTTC.

The chain's CDR3 is CASSSLRDRGPGELFF. CDR3 in DNA: TGTGCCAGCAGCTCTCTCCGGGACAGGGGCCCCGGGGAGCTGTTTTTT. This sequence joins TRBV7-9 and TRBJ2-2, with 10 nucleotides matching TRBD1. In germline, CDR1 is SEHNR, CDR2 FQNEAQ (reference sequence). V shed 4 bases, J shed 6 bases, and the junction held 8 bases outside the gene matches. This CDR3 contains 16 residues.

The chain joins TRBV15 to TRBJ2-1, with TRBD2 identical over 7 bases. CDR3 length equals 15 residues. The germline CDR1 and CDR2 sequences are LNHNV and YYDKDF (reference sequence). The V gene end was trimmed by 0 bases and the J gene end by 5 bases; junction bases not matched to a gene: 4. Here the CDR3 DNA reads TGTGCCACCAGCAGAGAGAGCGGGAAGAACAATGAGCAGTTCTTC. Translation gives CATSRESGKNNEQFF.